This TCR beta chain appears in the sequencing data of a study of OX40 agonist ivuxolimab in advanced cancers. Findings of the study overall: Relative to CD4+, CD8+ T cells held more expanded clones on average.

Data came from immunoSEQ multiplex PCR; TCRdb stores just in-frame clones and leaves some out. The table shows some 140,000 clones, with about nine tenths occurring only once. This clone has only one observation. The antigen remains undetermined. Patients were ruled out by autoimmune disease history or systemic immunosuppression. The CDR3 is 16 residues long. From germline, CDR1 is MNHEY and CDR2 SMNVEV (reference sequence). With V trimmed by 6 bases and J by 0 bases, 7 bases remained unmatched. The chain has TRBV27 and TRBJ1-4; 7 bases match TRBD1. The TCR sequence derives from an adult with an advanced solid tumor such as melanoma, head and neck, liver or kidney cancer. Sequenced material: CD4+ or CD8+ T cells sorted from blood, taken in a trial of the OX40 agonist ivuxolimab. CDR3 region: CASRDRNSPTNEKLFF. For the CDR3, the DNA is TGTGCCAGCAGGGACAGGAATTCCCCAACTAATGAAAAACTGTTTTTT. Looking up the rest from reference TRBV27 and TRBJ1-4 gives the full variable domain: EAQVTQNPRYLITVTGKKLTVTCSQNMNHEYMSWYRQDPGLGLRQIYYSMNVEVTDKGDVPEGYKVSRKEKRNFPLILESPSPNQTSLYFCASRDRNSPTNEKLFFGSGTQLSVL.